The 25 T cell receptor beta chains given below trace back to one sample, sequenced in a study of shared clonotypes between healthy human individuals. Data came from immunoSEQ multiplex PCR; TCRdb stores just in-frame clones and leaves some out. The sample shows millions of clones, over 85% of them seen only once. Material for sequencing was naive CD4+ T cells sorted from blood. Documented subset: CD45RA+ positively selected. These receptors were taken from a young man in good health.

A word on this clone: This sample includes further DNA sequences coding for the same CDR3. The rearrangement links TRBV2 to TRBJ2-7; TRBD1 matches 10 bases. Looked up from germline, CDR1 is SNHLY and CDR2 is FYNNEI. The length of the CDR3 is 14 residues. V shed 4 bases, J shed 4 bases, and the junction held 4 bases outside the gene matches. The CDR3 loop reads CASSGDRGPYEQYF. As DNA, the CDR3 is TGTGCCAGCAGTGGGGACAGGGGACCATACGAGCAGTACTTC.

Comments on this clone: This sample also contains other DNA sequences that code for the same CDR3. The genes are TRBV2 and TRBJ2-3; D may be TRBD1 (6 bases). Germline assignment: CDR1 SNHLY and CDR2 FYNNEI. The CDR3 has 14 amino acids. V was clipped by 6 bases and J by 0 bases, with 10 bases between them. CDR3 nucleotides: TGTGCCAGCAGACGGACAGAGAGCACAGATACGCAGTATTTT. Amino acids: CASRRTESTDTQYF.

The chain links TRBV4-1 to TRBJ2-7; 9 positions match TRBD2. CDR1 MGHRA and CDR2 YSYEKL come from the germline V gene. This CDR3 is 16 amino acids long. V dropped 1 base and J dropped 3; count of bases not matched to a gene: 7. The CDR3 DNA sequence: TGCGCCAGCAGCCAAGGAGCGGGAGGCCTCAACTACGAGCAGTACTTC. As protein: CASSQGAGGLNYEQYF.

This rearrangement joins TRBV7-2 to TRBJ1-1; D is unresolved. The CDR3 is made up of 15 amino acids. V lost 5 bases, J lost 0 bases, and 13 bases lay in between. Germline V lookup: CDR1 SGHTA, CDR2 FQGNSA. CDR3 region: CASSEMPRVNTEAFF. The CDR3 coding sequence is TGTGCCAGCAGCGAAATGCCCCGGGTGAACACTGAAGCTTTCTTT. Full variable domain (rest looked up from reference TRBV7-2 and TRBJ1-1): GAGVSQSPSNKVTEKGKDVELRCDPISGHTALYWYRQSLGQGLEFLIYFQGNSAPDKSGLPSDRFSAERTGGSVSTLTIQRTQQEDSAVYLCASSEMPRVNTEAFFGQGTRLTVV.

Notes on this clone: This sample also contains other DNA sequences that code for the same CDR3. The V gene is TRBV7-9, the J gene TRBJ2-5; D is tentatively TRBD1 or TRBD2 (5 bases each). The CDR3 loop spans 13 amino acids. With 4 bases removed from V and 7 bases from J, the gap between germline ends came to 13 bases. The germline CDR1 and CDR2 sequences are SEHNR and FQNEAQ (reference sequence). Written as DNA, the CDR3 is TGTGCCAGCAGCTCCCAGGGCGGAGGGACCCAGTACTTC. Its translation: CASSSQGGGTQYF.

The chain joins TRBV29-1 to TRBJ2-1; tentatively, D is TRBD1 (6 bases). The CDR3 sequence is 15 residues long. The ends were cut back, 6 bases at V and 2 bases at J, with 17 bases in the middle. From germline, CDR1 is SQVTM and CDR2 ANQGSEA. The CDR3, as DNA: TGCAGCGTGGATTTCGACAGGTCAGCCTACAATGAGCAGTTCTTC. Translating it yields CSVDFDRSAYNEQFF.

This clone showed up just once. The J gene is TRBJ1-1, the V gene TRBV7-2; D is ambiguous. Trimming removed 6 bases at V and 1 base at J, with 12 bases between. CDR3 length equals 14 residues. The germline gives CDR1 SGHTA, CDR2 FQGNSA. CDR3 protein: CASSLNPANTEAFF. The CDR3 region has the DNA TGTGCCAGCAGTCTCAACCCGGCGAACACTGAAGCTTTCTTT.

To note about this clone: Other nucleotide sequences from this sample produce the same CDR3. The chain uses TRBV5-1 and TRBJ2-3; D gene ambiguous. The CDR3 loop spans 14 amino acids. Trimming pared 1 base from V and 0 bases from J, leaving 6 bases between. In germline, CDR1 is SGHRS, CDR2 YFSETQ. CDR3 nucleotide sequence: TGCGCCAGCAGCTTGACATCCAGCACAGATACGCAGTATTTT. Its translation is CASSLTSSTDTQYF.

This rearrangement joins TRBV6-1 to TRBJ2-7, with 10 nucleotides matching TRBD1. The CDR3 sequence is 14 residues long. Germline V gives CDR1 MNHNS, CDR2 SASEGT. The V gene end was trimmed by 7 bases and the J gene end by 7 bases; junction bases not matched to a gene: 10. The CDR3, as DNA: TGTGCCAGCACTCCGGACAGGGGGATTGGGGAGCAGTACTTC. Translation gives CASTPDRGIGEQYF.

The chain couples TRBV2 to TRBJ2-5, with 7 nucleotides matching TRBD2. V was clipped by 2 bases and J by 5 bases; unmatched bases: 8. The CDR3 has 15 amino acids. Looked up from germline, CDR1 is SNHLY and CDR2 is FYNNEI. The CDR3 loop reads CASSERRELGETQYF. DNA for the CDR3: TGTGCCAGCAGTGAAAGGCGGGAGTTGGGGGAGACCCAGTACTTC.

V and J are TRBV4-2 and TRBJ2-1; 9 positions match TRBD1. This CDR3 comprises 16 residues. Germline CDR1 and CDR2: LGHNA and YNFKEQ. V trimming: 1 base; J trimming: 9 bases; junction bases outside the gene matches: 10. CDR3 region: CASSQGRDRVLGEQFF. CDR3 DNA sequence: TGTGCCAGCAGCCAAGGGAGGGACAGGGTCCTAGGTGAGCAGTTCTTC.

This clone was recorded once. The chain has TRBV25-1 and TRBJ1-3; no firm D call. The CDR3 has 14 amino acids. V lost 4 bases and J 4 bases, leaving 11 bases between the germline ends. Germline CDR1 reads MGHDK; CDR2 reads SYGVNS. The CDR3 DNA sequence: TGTGCCAGCAGTGGGCTCAGTGGGGGAAACACCATATATTTT. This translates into CASSGLSGGNTIYF. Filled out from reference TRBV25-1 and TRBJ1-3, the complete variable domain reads EADIYQTPRYLVIGTGKKITLECSQTMGHDKMYWYQQDPGMELHLIHYSYGVNSTEKGDLSSESTVSRIRTEHFPLTLESARPSHTSQYLCASSGLSGGNTIYFGEGSWLTVV.

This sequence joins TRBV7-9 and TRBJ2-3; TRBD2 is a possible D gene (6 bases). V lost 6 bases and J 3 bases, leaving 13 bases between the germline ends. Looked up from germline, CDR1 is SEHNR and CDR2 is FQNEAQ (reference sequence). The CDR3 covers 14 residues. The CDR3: CASRPGGETDTQYF. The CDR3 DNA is TGTGCCAGCAGGCCGGGCGGGGAGACAGATACGCAGTATTTT. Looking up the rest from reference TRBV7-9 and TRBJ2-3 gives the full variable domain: DTGVSQNPRHKITKRGQNVTFRCDPISEHNRLYWYRQTLGQGPEFLTYFQNEAQLEKSRLLSDRFSAERPKGSFSTLEIQRTEQGDSAMYLCASRPGGETDTQYFGPGTRLTVL.

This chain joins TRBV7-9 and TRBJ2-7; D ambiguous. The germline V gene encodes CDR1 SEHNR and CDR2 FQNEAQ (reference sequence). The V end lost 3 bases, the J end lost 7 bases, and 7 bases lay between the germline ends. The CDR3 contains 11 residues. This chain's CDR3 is CASSLEMEQYF. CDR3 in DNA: TGTGCCAGCAGCTTGGAAATGGAGCAGTACTTC.

The chain's CDR3 is CASSELPTGTVNTEAFF. CDR3 coding DNA: TGCGCCAGCAGTGAGCTACCTACCGGGACAGTGAACACTGAAGCTTTCTTT. J is TRBJ1-1 and V is TRBV10-2; 7 bases are shared with TRBD1. Germline CDR1 reads WSHSY; CDR2 reads SAAADI. V was pared by 2 bases and J by 0 bases, with 9 bases of the junction left unmatched. The CDR3 totals 17 residues.

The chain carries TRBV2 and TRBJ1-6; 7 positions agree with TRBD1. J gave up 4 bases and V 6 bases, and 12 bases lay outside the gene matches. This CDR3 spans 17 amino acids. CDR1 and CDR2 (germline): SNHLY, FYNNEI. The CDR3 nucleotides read TGTGCCAGCAGGGTTAACAGGGGACAATCTTATAATTCACCCCTCCACTTT. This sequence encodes CASRVNRGQSYNSPLHF.

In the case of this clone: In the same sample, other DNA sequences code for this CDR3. The CDR3 DNA is TGTGCCATCAGTGAAGGGGGGTCCAATCAGCCCCAGCATTTT. As protein: CAISEGGSNQPQHF. The rearrangement links TRBV10-3 to TRBJ1-5; tentatively, D is TRBD1 (6 bases). Deletions cut 3 bases from V and 3 bases from J, with 9 bases between. The CDR3 runs to 14 residues. Germline V gene data show CDR1 as ENHRY and CDR2 as SYGVKD.

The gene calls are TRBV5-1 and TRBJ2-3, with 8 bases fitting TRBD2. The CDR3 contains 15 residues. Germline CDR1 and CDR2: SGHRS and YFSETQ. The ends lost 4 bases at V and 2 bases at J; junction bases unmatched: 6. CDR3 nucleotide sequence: TGCGCCAGCAGCCGCATTAGCGGGATCACAGATACGCAGTATTTT. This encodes CASSRISGITDTQYF.

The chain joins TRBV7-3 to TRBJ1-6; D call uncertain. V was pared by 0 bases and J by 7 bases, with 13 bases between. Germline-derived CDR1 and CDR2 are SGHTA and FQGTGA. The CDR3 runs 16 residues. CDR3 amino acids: CASSLTGPGSNSPLHF. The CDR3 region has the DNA TGTGCCAGCAGCTTAACGGGTCCGGGGTCGAATTCACCCCTCCACTTT. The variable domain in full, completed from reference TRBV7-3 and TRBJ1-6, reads GAGVSQTPSNKVTEKGKYVELRCDPISGHTALYWYRQSLGQGPEFLIYFQGTGAADDSGLPNDRFFAVRPEGSVSTLKIQRTERGDSAVYLCASSLTGPGSNSPLHFGNGTRLTVT.

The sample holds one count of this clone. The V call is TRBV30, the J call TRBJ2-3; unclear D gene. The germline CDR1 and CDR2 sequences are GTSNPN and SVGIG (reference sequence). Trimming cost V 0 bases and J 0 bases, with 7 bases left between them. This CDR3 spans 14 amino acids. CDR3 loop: CAWSVHRSTDTQYF. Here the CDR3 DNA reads TGTGCCTGGAGTGTACATCGAAGCACAGATACGCAGTATTTT. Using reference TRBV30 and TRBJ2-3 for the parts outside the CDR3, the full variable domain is SQTIHQWPATLVQPVGSPLSLECTVEGTSNPNLYWYRQAAGRGLQLLFYSVGIGQISSEVPQNLSASRPQDRQFILSSKKLLLSDSGFYLCAWSVHRSTDTQYFGPGTRLTVL.

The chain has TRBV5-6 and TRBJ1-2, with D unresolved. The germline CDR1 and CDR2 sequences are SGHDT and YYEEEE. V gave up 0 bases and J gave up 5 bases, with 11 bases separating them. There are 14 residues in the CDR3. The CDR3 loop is CASSLVGVGYGYTF. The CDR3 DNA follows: TGTGCCAGCAGCTTGGTTGGGGTGGGGTATGGCTACACCTTC.

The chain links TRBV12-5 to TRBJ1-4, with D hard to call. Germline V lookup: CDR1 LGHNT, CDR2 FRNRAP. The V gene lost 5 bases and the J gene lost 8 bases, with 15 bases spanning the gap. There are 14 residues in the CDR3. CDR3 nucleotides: TGTGCTAGTGGTCCCCCGCCTGTTGGGGAAAAACTGTTTTTT. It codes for CASGPPPVGEKLFF.

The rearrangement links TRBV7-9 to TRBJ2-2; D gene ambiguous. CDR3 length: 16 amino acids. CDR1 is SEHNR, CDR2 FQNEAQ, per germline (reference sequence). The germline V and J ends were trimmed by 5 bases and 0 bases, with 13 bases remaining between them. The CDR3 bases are TGTGCCAGCAGCCCTTTTGGCAATACGAACACCGGGGAGCTGTTTTTT. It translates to CASSPFGNTNTGELFF.

The CDR3 is CASSQETQGDYGYTF. Written as DNA, the CDR3 is TGCGCCAGCAGCCAAGAGACACAGGGTGACTATGGCTACACCTTC. V is TRBV4-3 and J is TRBJ1-2; D possibly corresponds to TRBD1 (6 bases). Germline values: CDR1 LGHNA, CDR2 YSLEER. Deletions cut 0 bases from V and 3 bases from J, with 11 bases between. The length of the CDR3 is 15 residues.

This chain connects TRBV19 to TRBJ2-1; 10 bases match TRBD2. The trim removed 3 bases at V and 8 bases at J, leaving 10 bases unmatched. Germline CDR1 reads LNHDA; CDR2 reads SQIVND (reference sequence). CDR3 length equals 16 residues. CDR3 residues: CASSIWGVLAGDEQFF. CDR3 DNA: TGTGCCAGTAGTATCTGGGGGGTGCTAGCGGGAGATGAGCAGTTCTTC.